This TCR beta chain was obtained from a study of cytomegalovirus exposure and HLA in healthy donors. The wider study: The roughly 130 validation repertoires were reported in a later analysis to have been generated on the same platform as the approximately 700 first-cohort repertoires.

CDR1 and CDR2 from the germline V gene are KGHSH and LQKENI. V dropped 4 bases and J dropped 7; count of bases not matched to a gene: 6. The length of the CDR3 is 14 residues. The assay was immunoSEQ multiplex PCR, and TCRdb's table has in-frame clones only and misses some. The sample has 55,000 to 75,000 clones, over 85% seen once; the top ten hold less than 4.5%. The clonotype originates from a man aged 18 to 30 in good health and CMV-seropositive. The chain uses TRBV18 and TRBJ1-4, with 7 bases identical to TRBD1. Source material: PBMCs. The CDR3 DNA reads TGTGCCAGCTCACTCCAGGGGGTCGGTGAAAAACTGTTTTTT. Encoded protein: CASSLQGVGEKLFF.